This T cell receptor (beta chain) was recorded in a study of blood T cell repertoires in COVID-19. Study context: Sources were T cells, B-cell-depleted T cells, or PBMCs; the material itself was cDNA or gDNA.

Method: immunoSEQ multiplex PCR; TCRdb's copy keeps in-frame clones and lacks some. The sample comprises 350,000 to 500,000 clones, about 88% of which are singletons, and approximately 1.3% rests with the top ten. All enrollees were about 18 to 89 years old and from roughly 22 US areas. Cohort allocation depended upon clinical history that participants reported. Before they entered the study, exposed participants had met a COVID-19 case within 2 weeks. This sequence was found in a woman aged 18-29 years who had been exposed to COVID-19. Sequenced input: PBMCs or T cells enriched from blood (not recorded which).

The CDR3 nucleotides read TGCAGCGGGAGACTAGCGGGGGGAATAGATACGCAGTATTTT. Amino acid sequence: CSGRLAGGIDTQYF. This sequence joins TRBV29-1 and TRBJ2-3; TRBD2 matches 13 bases. The CDR3 has 14 amino acids. The V and J ends lost 7 bases and 5 bases, in that order; junction bases with no gene match: 6. Germline assignment: CDR1 SQVTM and CDR2 ANQGSEA.